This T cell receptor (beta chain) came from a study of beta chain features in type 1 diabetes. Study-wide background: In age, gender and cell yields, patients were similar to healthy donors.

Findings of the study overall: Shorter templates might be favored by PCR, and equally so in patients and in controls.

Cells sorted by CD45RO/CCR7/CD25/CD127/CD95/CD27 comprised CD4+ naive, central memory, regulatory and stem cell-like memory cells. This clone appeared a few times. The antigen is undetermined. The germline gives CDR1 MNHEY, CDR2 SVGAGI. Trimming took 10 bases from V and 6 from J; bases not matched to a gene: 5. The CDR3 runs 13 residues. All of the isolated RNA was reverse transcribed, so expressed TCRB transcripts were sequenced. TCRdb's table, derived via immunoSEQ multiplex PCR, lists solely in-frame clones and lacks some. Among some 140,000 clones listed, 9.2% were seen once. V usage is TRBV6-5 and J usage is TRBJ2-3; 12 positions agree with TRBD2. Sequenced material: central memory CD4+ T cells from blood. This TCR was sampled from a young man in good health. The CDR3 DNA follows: TGTGCCACCCTAGCGGGGGGGTCGGATACGCAGTATTTT. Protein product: CATLAGGSDTQYF.